These 14 T cell receptor beta chains came from one sample sequenced in a study of cytotoxic CD8 clonotypes in ibrutinib-treated CLL. Sequencing used immunoSEQ multiplex PCR; TCRdb keeps in-frame clones, though not all of them. The sample yields about 24,000 clones, around 84% seen once. The sample was PBMCs, taken before ibrutinib treatment. Source of these receptors: a human donor with chronic lymphocytic leukemia.

In its sample, this clone was seen a few times. This chain links TRBV11-2 with TRBJ2-7; 8 bases are shared with TRBD2. There are 15 residues in the CDR3. After removal of 5 bases from V and 7 bases from J, the junction contained 13 bases not matched to a gene. Germline V gene data show CDR1 as SGHAT and CDR2 as FQNNGV. CDR3 nucleotide sequence: TGTGCCAGCAGCGTAGGTGGGACTAGGACGGAGGAGCAGTACTTC. Its protein product is CASSVGGTRTEEQYF.

This CDR3 is CATRLPGRSVDEQFF. The CDR3, as DNA: TGTGCCACACGACTTCCGGGACGGTCGGTCGATGAGCAGTTCTTC. This chain uses TRBV27 with TRBJ2-1, with D perhaps TRBD1 or TRBD2 (5 bases each). V shed 10 bases and J shed 8 bases, with 24 bases lying between them. The germline CDR1 and CDR2 sequences are MNHEY and SMNVEV (reference sequence). This CDR3 has 15 amino acids.

V and J are TRBV5-4 and TRBJ1-1; TRBD1 is a possible D gene (5 bases). V was clipped by 4 bases and J by 3 bases, with 10 bases between them. CDR3 length: 13 amino acids. The germline gives CDR1 SGHNT, CDR2 YYREEE (reference sequence). The CDR3 DNA reads as TGTGCCAGCAGCCCCGGAGGGGACACTGAAGCTTTCTTT. It specifies CASSPGGDTEAFF.

The rearrangement links TRBV28 to TRBJ2-7; D could derive from TRBD1 or TRBD2 (5 bases each). V lost 2 bases, J lost 5 bases, and 16 bases lay in between. From germline, CDR1 is MDHEN and CDR2 SYDVKM. The CDR3 sequence is 15 residues long. The chain's CDR3 is CASSLGWGKANEQYF. In nucleotides, the CDR3 is TGTGCCAGCAGTTTAGGTTGGGGGAAGGCCAACGAGCAGTACTTC.

The rearrangement joins TRBV28 to TRBJ1-2; TRBD1 is a possible D gene (6 bases). The V gene's germline CDR1 is MDHEN and CDR2 SYDVKM. V was cut by 2 bases and J by 4 bases, with 8 bases left in between. The CDR3 is 13 amino acids. The CDR3 protein is CASSLGQLYGYTF. The CDR3, as DNA: TGTGCCAGCAGTTTAGGACAGCTCTATGGCTACACCTTC.

The rearrangement links TRBV6-6 to TRBJ2-5; 9 bases agree with TRBD1. Germline V gives CDR1 MNHNY, CDR2 SVGAGI (reference sequence). This CDR3 is built from 15 residues. J gave up 7 bases and V 5 bases, and 11 bases lay outside the gene matches. Written as DNA, the CDR3 is TGTGCCAGCAGTGCCCCGGGACAGGGTGGCGTGACCCAGTACTTC. Translation gives CASSAPGQGGVTQYF.

The gene calls are TRBV28 and TRBJ1-1; the match to TRBD1 covers 8 bases. J was trimmed by 4 bases and V by 6 bases; bases with no gene match: 4. CDR3 length equals 13 residues. The germline V gene encodes CDR1 MDHEN and CDR2 SYDVKM. The CDR3: CASSPDRGTEAFF. Written as DNA, the CDR3 is TGTGCCAGCAGCCCCGACAGGGGCACTGAAGCTTTCTTT.

This clone was detected a few times. This sequence joins TRBV18 and TRBJ2-1, with TRBD2 identical over 13 bases. The junction had 5 bases not matched to a gene; V was cut back by 3 bases and J by 0 bases. This CDR3 is 18 amino acids long. Germline V gene lookup returns CDR1 KGHSH and CDR2 LQKENI. CDR3 coding DNA: TGTGCCAGCTCACCGAAGACTAGCGGGGGGAGCTCCTACAATGAGCAGTTCTTC. This translates into CASSPKTSGGSSYNEQFF. The variable domain in full, with the rest retrieved from reference TRBV18 and TRBJ2-1, is NAGVMQNPRHLVRRRGQEARLRCSPMKGHSHVYWYRQLPEEGLKFMVYLQKENIIDESGMPKERFSAEFPKEGPSILRIQQVVRGDSAAYFCASSPKTSGGSSYNEQFFGPGTRLTVL.

As DNA, the CDR3 is TGCGCCAGCAGCCCTGGGGTAGCCGATGAGCAGTTCTTC. Translated: CASSPGVADEQFF. V is TRBV10-1 and J is TRBJ2-1; no clear D. Germline V lookup: CDR1 WNHNN, CDR2 SYGVQD (reference sequence). The CDR3 loop spans 13 amino acids. V lost 6 bases to trimming and J lost 8 bases, with 14 bases between them.

The chain recombines TRBV10-1 with TRBJ2-1, with a weak D call TRBD1 (5 bases). This CDR3 spans 13 amino acids. Germline assignment: CDR1 WNHNN and CDR2 SYGVQD (reference sequence). V dropped 6 bases and J dropped 8 bases, with 14 bases sitting between them. The chain's CDR3 is CASSSTVPDEQFF. CDR3 DNA: TGCGCCAGCAGCTCGACAGTTCCCGATGAGCAGTTCTTC.

The J gene is TRBJ2-7, the V gene TRBV6-4; 8 nucleotides agree with TRBD2. Germline loops: CDR1 MRHNA, CDR2 SNTAGT. The CDR3 runs 17 residues. The ends lost 0 bases at V and 4 bases at J; junction bases unmatched: 11. CDR3 protein: CASSDSVERECLYEQYF. CDR3 coding DNA: TGTGCCAGCAGTGACTCGGTGGAGCGGGAGTGCTTATACGAGCAGTACTTC.

The V gene is TRBV5-4, the J gene TRBJ2-5; a weak D match, TRBD1 (7 bases). This CDR3 is 15 amino acids long. Germline assignment: CDR1 SGHNT and CDR2 YYREEE (reference sequence). Trimming removed 0 bases from V and 5 bases from J, with 14 bases in between. The CDR3 here is CASSLATGAGETQYF. The DNA of the CDR3 is TGTGCCAGCAGCTTGGCCACAGGGGCGGGGGAGACCCAGTACTTC. Full variable domain (outside the CDR3, taken from reference TRBV5-4 and TRBJ2-5): ETGVTQSPTHLIKTRGQQVTLRCSSQSGHNTVSWYQQALGQGPQFIFQYYREEENGRGNFPPRFSGLQFPNYSSELNVNALELDDSALYLCASSLATGAGETQYFGPGTRLLVL.

The chain recombines TRBV30 with TRBJ1-4; D unresolved. The CDR3 runs 13 residues. V was clipped by 3 bases and J by 5 bases, with 10 bases between them. Germline CDR1 GTSNPN, CDR2 SVGIG (reference sequence). The DNA of the CDR3 is TGTGCCTGGAGGTTAGATGGAAATGAAAAACTGTTTTTT. Protein sequence: CAWRLDGNEKLFF.

Concerning this clone: This sample includes further DNA sequences coding for the same CDR3. The rearrangement uses TRBV7-8 and TRBJ2-1; possible D gene TRBD1, 6 bases. The ends were cut back, 6 bases at V and 7 bases at J, with 16 bases in the middle. CDR1 and CDR2 from the germline V gene are SGHVS and FQNEAQ. The CDR3 extends over 14 amino acids. The CDR3 sequence: CASRETGWQNEQFF. As DNA, the CDR3 is TGTGCCAGCAGAGAAACAGGGTGGCAGAATGAGCAGTTCTTC.